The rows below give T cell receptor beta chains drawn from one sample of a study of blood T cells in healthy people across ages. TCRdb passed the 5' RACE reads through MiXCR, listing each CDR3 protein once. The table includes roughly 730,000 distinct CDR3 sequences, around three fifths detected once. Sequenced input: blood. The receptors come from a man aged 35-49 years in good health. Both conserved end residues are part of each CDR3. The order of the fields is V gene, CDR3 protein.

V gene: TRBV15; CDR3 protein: CATSRVHGDAYNEQFF
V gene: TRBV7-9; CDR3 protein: CASSLDLASYEQYF
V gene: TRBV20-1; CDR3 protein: CSASPSGSSSEQYF
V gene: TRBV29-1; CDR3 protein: CSVDPGGRGTEAFF
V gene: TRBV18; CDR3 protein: CASSPESGKNIQYF
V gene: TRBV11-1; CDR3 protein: CASSLILATDTQYF
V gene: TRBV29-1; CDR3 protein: CSAGGVGQGAGTYGYTF
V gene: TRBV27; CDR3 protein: CASTSDSGGRTDTQYF
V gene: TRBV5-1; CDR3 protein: CAGSLDPERAKNIQYF
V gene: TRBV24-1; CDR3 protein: CATSVGLAGNFQETQYF
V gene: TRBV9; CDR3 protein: CASSVETGGGTDTQYF